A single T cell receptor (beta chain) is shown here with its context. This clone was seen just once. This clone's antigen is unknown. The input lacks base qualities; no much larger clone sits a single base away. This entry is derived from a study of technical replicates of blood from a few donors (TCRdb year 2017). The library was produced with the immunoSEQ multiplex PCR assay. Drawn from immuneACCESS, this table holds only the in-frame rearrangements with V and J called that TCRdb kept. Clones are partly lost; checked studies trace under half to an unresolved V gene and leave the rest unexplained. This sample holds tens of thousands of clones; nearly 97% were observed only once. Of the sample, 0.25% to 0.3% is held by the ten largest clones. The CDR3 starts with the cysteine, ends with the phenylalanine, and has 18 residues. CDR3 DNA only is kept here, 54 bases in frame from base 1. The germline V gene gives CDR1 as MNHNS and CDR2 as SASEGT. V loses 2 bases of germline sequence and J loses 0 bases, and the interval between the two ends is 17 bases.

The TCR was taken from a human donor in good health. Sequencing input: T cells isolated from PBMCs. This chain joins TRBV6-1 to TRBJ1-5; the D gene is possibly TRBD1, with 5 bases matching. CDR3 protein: CASSEMFARAYSNQPQHF. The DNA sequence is TGTGCCAGCAGTGAAATGTTTGCCAGGGCCTATAGCAATCAGCCCCAGCATTTT.